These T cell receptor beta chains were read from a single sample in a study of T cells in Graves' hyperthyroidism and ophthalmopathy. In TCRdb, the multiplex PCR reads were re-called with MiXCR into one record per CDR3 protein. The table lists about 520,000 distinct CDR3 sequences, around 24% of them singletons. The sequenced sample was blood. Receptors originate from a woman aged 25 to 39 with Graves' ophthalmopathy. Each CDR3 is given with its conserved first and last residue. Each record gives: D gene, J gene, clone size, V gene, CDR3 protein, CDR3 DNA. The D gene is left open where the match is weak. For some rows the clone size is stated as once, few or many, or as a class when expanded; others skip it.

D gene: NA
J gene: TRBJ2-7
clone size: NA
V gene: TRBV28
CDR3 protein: CASSANVLGGSYEQYF
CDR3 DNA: TGTGCCAGCAGTGCAAATGTGTTGGGGGGTTCCTACGAGCAGTACTTC

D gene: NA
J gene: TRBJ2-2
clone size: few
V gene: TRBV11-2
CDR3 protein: CASSQFNTGELFF
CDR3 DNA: TGTGCCAGCAGCCAGTTTAACACCGGGGAGCTGTTTTTT

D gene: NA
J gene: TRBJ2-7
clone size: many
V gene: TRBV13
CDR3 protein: CASSYRPYEQYF
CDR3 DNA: TGTGCCAGCAGTTATAGGCCCTACGAGCAGTACTTC

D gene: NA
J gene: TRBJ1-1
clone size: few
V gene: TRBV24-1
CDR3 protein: CATSDRKNTEAFF
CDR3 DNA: TGTGCCACCAGTGATCGAAAGAACACTGAAGCTTTCTTT

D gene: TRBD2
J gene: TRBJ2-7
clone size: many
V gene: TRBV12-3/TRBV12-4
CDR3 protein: CASSLPSSGASYEQYF
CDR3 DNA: TGTGCCAGCAGTTTACCTTCTAGCGGGGCTTCCTACGAGCAGTACTTC

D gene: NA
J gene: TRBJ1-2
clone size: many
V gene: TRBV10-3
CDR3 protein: CAIRRPDSFGSGYTF
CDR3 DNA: TGTGCCATCAGGAGACCAGACAGCTTCGGAAGTGGCTACACCTTC

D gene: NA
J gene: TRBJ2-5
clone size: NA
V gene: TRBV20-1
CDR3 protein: CSAQPQGTQYF
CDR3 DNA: TGCAGTGCTCAACCCCAAGGGACCCAGTACTTC

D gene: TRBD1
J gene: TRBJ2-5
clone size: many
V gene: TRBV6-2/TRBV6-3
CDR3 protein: CASSFLDRKETQYF
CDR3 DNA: TGTGCCAGCAGTTTTTTGGACAGGAAAGAGACCCAGTACTTC

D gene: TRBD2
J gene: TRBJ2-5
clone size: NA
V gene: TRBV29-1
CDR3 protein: CSVEGGEQETQYF
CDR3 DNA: TGCAGCGTTGAGGGGGGGGAACAAGAGACCCAGTACTTC

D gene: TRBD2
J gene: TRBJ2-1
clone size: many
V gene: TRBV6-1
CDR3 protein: CASSEVGGASYNEQFF
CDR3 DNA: TGTGCCAGCAGTGAAGTCGGGGGGGCCTCCTACAATGAGCAGTTCTTC

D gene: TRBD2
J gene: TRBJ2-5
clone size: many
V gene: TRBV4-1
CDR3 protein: CASSNVAGGRETQYF
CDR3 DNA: TGCGCCAGCAGCAACGTAGCGGGGGGTCGGGAGACCCAGTACTTC

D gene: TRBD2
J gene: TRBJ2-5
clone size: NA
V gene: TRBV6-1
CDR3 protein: CASSNVPGLAGGPETQYF
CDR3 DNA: TGTGCCAGCAGTAATGTTCCGGGACTAGCGGGGGGGCCAGAGACCCAGTACTTC

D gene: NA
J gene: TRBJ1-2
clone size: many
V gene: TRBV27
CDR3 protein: CASSSFLDGNYGYTF
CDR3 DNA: TGTGCCAGCAGTTCTTTCCTGGACGGTAACTATGGCTACACCTTC

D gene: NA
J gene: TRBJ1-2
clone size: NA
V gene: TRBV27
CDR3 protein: CASSLVPYYGYTF
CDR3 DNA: TGTGCCAGCAGTTTAGTGCCTTACTATGGCTACACCTTC

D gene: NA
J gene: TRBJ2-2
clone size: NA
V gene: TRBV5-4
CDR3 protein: CASSSPQAEINTGELFF
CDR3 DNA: TGTGCCAGCAGCTCGCCACAAGCGGAGATAAACACCGGGGAGCTGTTTTTT

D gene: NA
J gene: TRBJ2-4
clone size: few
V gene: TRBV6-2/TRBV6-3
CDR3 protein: CASSLTAGNIQYF
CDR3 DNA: TGTGCCAGCAGTCTCACCGCCGGGAACATTCAGTACTTC

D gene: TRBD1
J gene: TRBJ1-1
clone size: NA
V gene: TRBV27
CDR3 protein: CASSGTGLNTEACF
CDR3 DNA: TGTGCCAGCAGTGGGACAGGGCTGAACACTGAAGCTTGCTTT

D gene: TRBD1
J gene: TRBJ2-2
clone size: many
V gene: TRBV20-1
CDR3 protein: CSAASGTAIEGELFF
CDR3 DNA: TGCAGTGCTGCCTCGGGGACAGCCATTGAGGGGGAGCTGTTTTTT

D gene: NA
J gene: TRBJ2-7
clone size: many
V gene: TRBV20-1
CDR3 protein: CSAPTTMGSYEQYF
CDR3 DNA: TGCAGTGCGCCCACTACAATGGGTTCCTACGAGCAGTACTTC

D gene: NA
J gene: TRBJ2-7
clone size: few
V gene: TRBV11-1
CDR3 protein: CASSLRDTTIEQYF
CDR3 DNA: TGTGCCAGCAGCTTGCGAGACACGACCATAGAGCAGTACTTC

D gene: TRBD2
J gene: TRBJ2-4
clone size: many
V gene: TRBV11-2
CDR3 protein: CASSLDLGTTSFAKNIQYF
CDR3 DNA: TGTGCCAGCAGCTTAGATCTCGGGACTACCTCCTTTGCCAAAAACATTCAGTACTTC

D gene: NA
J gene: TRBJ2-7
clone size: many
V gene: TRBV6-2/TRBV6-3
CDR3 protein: CASSYPNEQYF
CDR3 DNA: TGTGCCAGCAGTTACCCCAACGAGCAGTACTTC

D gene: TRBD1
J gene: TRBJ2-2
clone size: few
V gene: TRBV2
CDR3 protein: CASSPSIGTAGGELFF
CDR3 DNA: TGTGCCAGCAGTCCATCAATAGGGACAGCAGGCGGGGAGCTGTTTTTT

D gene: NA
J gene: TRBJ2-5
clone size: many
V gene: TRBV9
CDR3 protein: CASSVRDRRETQYF
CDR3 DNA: TGTGCCAGCAGCGTGCGGGATCGGAGAGAGACCCAGTACTTC

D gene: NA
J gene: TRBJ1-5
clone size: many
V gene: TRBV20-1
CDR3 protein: CSARGEQNQPQHF
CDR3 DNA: TGCAGTGCTAGAGGGGAACAAAATCAGCCCCAGCATTTT

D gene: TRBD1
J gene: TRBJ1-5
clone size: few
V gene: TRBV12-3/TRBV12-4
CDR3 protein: CASRSTGFGNQPQHF
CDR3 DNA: TGTGCCAGCAGATCGACAGGGTTTGGCAATCAGCCCCAGCATTTT

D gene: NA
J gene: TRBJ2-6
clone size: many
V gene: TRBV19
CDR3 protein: CASSKRTDGANVLTF
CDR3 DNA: TGTGCCAGTAGTAAACGGACAGACGGGGCCAACGTCCTGACTTTC

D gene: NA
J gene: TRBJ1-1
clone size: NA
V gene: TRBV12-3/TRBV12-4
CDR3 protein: CASGSGAGAFF
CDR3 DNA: TGTGCCAGCGGCTCAGGGGCGGGAGCTTTCTTT

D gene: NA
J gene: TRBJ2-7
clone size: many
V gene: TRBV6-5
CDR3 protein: CASSYSMGAVYEQYF
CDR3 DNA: TGTGCCAGCAGTTACTCGATGGGGGCAGTGTACGAGCAGTACTTC

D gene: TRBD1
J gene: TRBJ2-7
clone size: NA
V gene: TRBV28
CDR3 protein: CASSYPPGQGEYEQYF
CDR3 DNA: TGTGCCAGCAGTTACCCGCCGGGACAGGGGGAGTACGAGCAGTACTTC

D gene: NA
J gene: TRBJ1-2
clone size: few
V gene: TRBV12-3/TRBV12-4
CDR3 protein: CASSLVGRHGYTF
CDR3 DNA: TGTGCCAGCAGTTTAGTAGGGAGGCATGGCTACACCTTC

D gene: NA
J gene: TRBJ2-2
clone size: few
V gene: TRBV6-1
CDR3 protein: CASRGDIPGELFF
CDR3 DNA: TGTGCCAGCAGAGGGGACATTCCCGGGGAGCTGTTTTTT

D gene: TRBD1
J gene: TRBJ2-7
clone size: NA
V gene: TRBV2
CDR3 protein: CASRETGHEQYF
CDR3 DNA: TGTGCCAGCAGGGAGACAGGGCACGAGCAGTACTTC

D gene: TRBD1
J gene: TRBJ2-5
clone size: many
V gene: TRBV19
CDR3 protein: CASSPGTGLGMETQYF
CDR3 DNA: TGTGCCAGTAGTCCCGGGACAGGCCTAGGAATGGAGACCCAGTACTTC

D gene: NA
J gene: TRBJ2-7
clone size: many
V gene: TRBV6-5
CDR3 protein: CASTKPFSREQYF
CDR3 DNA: TGTGCCAGCACCAAACCCTTTTCCCGGGAGCAGTACTTC

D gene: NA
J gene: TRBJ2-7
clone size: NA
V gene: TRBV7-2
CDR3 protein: CASSPRQRHYEQYF
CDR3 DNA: TGTGCCAGCAGCCCACGACAGAGACACTACGAGCAGTACTTC

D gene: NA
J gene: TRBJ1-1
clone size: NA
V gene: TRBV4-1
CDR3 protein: CASSQPDTNTEACF
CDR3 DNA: TGCGCCAGCAGCCAACCCGACACGAACACTGAAGCTTGCTTT

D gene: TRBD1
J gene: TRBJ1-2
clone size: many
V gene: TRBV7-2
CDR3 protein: CASSLAGRGRGYTF
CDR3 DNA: TGTGCCAGCAGCTTAGCGGGCAGGGGGCGCGGCTACACCTTC

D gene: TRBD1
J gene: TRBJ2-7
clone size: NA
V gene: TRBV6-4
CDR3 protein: CASGSRGPFEQYF
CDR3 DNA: TGTGCCAGCGGATCCAGGGGGCCCTTCGAGCAGTACTTC